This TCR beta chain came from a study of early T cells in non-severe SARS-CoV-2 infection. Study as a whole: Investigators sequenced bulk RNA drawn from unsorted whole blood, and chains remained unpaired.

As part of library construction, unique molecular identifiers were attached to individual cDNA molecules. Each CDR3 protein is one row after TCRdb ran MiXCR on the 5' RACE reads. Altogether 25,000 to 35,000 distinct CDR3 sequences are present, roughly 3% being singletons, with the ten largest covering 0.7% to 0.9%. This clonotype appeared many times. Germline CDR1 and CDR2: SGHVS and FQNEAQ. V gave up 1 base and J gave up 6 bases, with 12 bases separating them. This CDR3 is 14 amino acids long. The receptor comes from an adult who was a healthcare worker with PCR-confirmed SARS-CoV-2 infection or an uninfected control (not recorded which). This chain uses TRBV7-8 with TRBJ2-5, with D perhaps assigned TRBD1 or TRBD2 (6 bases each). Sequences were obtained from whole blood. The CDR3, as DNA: TGTGCCAGCAGCTTAGGAGAGGGGGGACAGACCCAGTACTTC. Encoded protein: CASSLGEGGQTQYF. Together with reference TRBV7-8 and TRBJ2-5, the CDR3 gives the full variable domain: GAGVSQSPRYKVAKRGQDVALRCDPISGHVSLFWYQQALGQGPEFLTYFQNEAQLDKSGLPSDRFFAERPEGSVSTLKIQRTQQEDSAVYLCASSLGEGGQTQYFGPGTRLLVL.